The T cell receptor beta chain described here comes from a study of identical twins. Study-level points and caveats: Modelling approaches yielded underestimates of out-of-frame TCR alpha sharing between monozygotic twins.

Unique molecular identifiers were present on the cDNA, which also gained a universal primer site by template switching. TCRdb itself ran the 5' RACE reads through MiXCR, one entry per CDR3 protein. The sample records 1,800,000 or so distinct CDR3 sequences, roughly a third being singletons. CDR1 and CDR2 (germline): DFQATT, SNEGSKA (reference sequence). The CDR3 sequence is 15 residues long. V was clipped by 2 bases and J by 3 bases, with 15 bases between them. About this clonotype: Its antigen is as yet unknown.

The V call is TRBV20-1, the J call TRBJ2-3; perhaps TRBD2 as D (5 bases). Material: cord blood. This sequence originates from a newborn girl in good health. The CDR3 spells CSARLPGIMTDTQYF. For the CDR3, the DNA is TGCAGTGCTAGACTGCCGGGAATTATGACAGATACGCAGTATTTT.